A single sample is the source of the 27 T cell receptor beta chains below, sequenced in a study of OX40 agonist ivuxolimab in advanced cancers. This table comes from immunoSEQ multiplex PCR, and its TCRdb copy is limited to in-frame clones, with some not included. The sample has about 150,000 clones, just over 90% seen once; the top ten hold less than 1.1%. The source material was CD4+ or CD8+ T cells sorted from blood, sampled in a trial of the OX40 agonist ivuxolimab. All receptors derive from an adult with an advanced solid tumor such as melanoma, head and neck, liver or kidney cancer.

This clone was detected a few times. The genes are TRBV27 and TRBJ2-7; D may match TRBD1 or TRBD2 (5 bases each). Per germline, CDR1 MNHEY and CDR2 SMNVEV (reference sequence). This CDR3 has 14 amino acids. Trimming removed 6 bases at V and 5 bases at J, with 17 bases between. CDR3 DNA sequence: TGTGCCAGCAGGCCCCGGGGCCCGAGGGACGAGCAGTACTTC. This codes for CASRPRGPRDEQYF.

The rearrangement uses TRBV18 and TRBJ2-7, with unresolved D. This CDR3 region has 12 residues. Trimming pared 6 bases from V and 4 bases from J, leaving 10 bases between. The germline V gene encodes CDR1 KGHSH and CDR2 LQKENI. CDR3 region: CASSPDLYEQYF. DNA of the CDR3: TGTGCCAGCTCCCCGGACCTATACGAGCAGTACTTC.

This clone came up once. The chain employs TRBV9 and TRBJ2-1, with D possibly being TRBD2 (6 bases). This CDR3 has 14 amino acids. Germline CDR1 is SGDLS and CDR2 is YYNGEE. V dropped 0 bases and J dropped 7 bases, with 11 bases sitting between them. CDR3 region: CASSVALAGNEQFF. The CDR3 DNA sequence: TGTGCCAGCAGCGTAGCTCTGGCGGGGAATGAGCAGTTCTTC. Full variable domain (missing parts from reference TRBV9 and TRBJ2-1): DSGVTQTPKHLITATGQRVTLRCSPRSGDLSVYWYQQSLDQGLQFLIQYYNGEERAKGNILERFSAQQFPDLHSELNLSSLELGDSALYFCASSVALAGNEQFFGPGTRLTVL.

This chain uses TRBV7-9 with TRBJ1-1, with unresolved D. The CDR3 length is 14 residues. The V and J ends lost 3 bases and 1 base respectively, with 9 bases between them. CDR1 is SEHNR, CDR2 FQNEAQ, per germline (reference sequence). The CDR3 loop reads CASSLSQANTEAFF. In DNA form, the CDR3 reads TGTGCCAGCAGCTTGAGTCAGGCGAACACTGAAGCTTTCTTT.

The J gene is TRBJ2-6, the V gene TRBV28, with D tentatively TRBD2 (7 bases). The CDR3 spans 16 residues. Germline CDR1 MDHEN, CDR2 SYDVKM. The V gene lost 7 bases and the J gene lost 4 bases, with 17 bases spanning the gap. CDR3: CASTRGGARGANVLTF. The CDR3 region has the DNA TGTGCCAGCACCCGTGGGGGGGCAAGAGGGGCCAACGTCCTGACTTTC.

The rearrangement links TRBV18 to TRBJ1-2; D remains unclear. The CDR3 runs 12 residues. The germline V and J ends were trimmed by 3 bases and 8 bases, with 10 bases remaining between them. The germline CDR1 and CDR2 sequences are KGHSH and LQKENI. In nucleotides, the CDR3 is TGTGCCAGCTCACCGGATTCTATGGGCTACACCTTC. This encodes CASSPDSMGYTF.

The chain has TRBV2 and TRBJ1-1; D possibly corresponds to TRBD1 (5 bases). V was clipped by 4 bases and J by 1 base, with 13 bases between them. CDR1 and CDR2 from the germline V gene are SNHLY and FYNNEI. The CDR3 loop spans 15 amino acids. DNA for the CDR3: TGTGCCAGCAGTGGGGGTGACGGGGGGAACACTGAAGCTTTCTTT. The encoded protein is CASSGGDGGNTEAFF.

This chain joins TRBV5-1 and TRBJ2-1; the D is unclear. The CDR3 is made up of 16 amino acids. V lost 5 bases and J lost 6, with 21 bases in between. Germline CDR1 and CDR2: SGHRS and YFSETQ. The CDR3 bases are TGCGCCAGCAGTTCCCTCAGCGCTAGTGAAGGCAATGAGCAGTTCTTC. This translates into CASSSLSASEGNEQFF.

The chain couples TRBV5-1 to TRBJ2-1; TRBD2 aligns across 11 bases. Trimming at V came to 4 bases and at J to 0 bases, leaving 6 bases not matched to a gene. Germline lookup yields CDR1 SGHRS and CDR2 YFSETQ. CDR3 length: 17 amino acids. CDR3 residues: CASSPGTSGVSYNEQFF. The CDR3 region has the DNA TGCGCCAGCAGCCCCGGGACTAGCGGCGTCTCCTACAATGAGCAGTTCTTC.

The CDR3 loop reads CASSPTWDHMNTEAFF. The CDR3 nucleotides are TGTGCCAGCTCACCTACGTGGGATCATATGAACACTGAAGCTTTCTTT. The chain couples TRBV18 to TRBJ1-1; no definite D call. The germline V gene has CDR1 KGHSH and CDR2 LQKENI. This CDR3 has 16 amino acids. Trimming took 3 bases from V and 0 from J, leaving 14 bases between them.

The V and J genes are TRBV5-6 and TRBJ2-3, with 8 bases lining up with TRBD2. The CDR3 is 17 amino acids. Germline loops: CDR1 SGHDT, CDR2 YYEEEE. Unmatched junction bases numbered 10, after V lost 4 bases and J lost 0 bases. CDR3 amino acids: CASSPTTSGPSTDTQYF. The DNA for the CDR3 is TGTGCCAGCAGCCCCACTACTAGCGGCCCTAGCACAGATACGCAGTATTTT. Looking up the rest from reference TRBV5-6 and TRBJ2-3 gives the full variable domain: DAGVTQSPTHLIKTRGQQVTLRCSPKSGHDTVSWYQQALGQGPQFIFQYYEEEERQRGNFPDRFSGHQFPNYSSELNVNALLLGDSALYLCASSPTTSGPSTDTQYFGPGTRLTVL.

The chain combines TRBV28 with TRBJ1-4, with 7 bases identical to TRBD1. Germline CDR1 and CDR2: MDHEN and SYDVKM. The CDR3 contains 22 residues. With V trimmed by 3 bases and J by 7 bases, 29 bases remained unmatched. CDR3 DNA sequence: TGTGCCAGCAGTTTGGTCGTAGGGGGCGAAATAGTTCCCCGGGAGGAGACTGAAAAACTGTTTTTT. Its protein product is CASSLVVGGEIVPREETEKLFF.

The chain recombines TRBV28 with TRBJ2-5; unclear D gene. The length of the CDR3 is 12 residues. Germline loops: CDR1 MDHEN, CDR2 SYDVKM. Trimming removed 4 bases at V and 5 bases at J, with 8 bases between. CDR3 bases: TGTGCCAGCAGTTACTTGCTCGAGACCCAGTACTTC. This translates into CASSYLLETQYF.

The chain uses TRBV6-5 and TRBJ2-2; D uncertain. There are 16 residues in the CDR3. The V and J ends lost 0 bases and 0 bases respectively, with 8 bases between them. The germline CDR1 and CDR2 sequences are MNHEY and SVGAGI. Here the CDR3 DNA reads TGTGCCAGCAGTTACTCCTCTACCGCGAACACCGGGGAGCTGTTTTTT. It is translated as CASSYSSTANTGELFF.

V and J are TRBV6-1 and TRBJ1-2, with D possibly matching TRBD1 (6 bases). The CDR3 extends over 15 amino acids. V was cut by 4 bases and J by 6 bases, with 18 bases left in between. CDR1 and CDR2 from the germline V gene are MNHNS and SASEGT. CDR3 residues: CASSVGTSQGHGYTF. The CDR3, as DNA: TGTGCCAGCAGTGTAGGGACATCACAAGGACATGGCTACACCTTC.

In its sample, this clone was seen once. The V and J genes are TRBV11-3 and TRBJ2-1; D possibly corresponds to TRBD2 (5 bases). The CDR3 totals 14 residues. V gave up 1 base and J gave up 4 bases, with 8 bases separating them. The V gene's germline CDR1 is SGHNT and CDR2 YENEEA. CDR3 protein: CASSLVSEYNEQFF. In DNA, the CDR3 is TGTGCCAGCAGCTTAGTTAGCGAGTACAATGAGCAGTTCTTC. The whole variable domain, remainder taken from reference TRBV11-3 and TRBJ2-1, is EAGVVQSPRYKIIEKKQPVAFWCNPISGHNTLYWYLQNLGQGPELLIRYENEEAVDDSQLPKDRFSAERLKGVDSTLKIQPAELGDSAVYLCASSLVSEYNEQFFGPGTRLTVL.

CDR3: CASSMTGYSNQPQHF. CDR3 sequence (DNA): TGTGCCAGTAGTATGACAGGGTATAGCAATCAGCCCCAGCATTTT. The chain uses TRBV19 and TRBJ1-5; 7 nucleotides line up with TRBD1. Germline CDR1 and CDR2: LNHDA and SQIVND (reference sequence). CDR3 length: 15 residues. Unmatched junction bases numbered 2, after V lost 3 bases and J lost 0 bases.

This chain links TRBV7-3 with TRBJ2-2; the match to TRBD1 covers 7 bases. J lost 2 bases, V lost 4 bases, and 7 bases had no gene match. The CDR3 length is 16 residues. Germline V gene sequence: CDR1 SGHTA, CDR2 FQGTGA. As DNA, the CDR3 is TGTGCCAGCAGCTCCCAGACAGGGTCAAACACCGGGGAGCTGTTTTTT. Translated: CASSSQTGSNTGELFF.

CDR3 bases: TGTGCCAGCAGCCGACAGGGGGGCACAGATACGCAGTATTTT. Residues: CASSRQGGTDTQYF. This chain links TRBV7-9 with TRBJ2-3; 9 bases are shared with TRBD1. J was trimmed by 1 base and V by 5 bases; bases with no gene match: 1. The CDR3 extends over 14 amino acids. Germline V gives CDR1 SEHNR, CDR2 FQNEAQ (reference sequence).

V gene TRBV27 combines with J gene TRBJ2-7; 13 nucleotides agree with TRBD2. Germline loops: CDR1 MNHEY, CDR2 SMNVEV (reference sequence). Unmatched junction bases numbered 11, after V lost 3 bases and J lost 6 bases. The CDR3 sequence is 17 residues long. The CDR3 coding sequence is TGTGCCAGCAGTTTTCAAGGACTAGCGGGAGTGACTGGCGAGCAGTACTTC. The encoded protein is CASSFQGLAGVTGEQYF.

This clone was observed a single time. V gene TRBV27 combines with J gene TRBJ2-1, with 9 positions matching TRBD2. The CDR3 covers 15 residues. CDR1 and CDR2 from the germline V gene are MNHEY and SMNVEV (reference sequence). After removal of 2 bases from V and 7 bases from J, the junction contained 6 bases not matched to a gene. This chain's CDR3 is CASSLQREVRNEQFF. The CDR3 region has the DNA TGTGCCAGCAGTTTACAGCGGGAGGTTAGGAATGAGCAGTTCTTC.

CDR3 sequence reads: CASSSSEYNEQFF. The CDR3 DNA is TGTGCCAGCAGCTCCTCAGAATACAATGAGCAGTTCTTC. The chain is built from TRBV7-3 and TRBJ2-1; D gene uncertain. There are 13 residues in the CDR3. In germline, CDR1 is SGHTA, CDR2 FQGTGA. Trimming removed 4 bases from V and 4 bases from J, with 8 bases in between.

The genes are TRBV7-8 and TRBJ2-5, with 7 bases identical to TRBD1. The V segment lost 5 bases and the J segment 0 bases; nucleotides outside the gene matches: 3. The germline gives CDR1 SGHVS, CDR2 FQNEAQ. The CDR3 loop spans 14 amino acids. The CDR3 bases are TGTGCCAGCAGCCTCCAGGGGGACCAAGAGACCCAGTACTTC. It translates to CASSLQGDQETQYF.

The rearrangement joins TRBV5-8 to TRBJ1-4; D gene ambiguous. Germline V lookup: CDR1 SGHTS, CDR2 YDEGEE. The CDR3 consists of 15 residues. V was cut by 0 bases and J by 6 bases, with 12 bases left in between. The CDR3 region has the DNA TGTGCCAGCAGCTTGGCCACGGGCTTAGATGAAAAACTGTTTTTT. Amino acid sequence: CASSLATGLDEKLFF.

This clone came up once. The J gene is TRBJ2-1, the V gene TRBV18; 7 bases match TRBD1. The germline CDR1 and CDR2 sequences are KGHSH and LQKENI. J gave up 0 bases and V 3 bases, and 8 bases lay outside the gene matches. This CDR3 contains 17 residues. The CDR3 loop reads CASSPPQGQSSYNEQFF. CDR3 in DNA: TGTGCCAGCTCACCTCCCCAGGGACAGAGCTCCTACAATGAGCAGTTCTTC.

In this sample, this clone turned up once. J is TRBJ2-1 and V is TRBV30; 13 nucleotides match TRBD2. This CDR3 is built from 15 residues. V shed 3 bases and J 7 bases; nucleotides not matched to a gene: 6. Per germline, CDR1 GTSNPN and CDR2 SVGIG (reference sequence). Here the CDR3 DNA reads TGTGCCTGGAGAATACTAGCGGGAGGGCCTAATGAGCAGTTCTTC. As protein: CAWRILAGGPNEQFF.

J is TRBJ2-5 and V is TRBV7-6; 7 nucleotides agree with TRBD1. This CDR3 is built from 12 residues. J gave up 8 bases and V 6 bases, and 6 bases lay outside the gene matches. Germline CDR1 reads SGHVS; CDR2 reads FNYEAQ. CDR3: CASRDTGETQYF. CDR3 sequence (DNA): TGTGCCAGCAGAGATACAGGGGAAACCCAGTACTTC. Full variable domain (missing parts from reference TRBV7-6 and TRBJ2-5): GAGVSQSPRYKVTKRGQDVALRCDPISGHVSLYWYRQALGQGPEFLTYFNYEAQQDKSGLPNDRFSAERPEGSISTLTIQRTEQRDSAMYRCASRDTGETQYFGPGTRLLVL.